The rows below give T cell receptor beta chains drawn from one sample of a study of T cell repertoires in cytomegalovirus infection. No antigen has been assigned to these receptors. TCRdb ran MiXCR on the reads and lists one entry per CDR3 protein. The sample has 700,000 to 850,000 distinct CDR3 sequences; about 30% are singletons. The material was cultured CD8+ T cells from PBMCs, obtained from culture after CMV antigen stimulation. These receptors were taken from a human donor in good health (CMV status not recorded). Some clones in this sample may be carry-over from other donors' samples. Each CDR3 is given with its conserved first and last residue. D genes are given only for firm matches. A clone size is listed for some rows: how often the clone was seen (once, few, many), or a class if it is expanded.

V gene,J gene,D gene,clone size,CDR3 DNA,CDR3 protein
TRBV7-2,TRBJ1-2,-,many,TGTGCCAGCAGCCTAAAACTCGGGGGGGTCTATGGCTACACCTTC,CASSLKLGGVYGYTF
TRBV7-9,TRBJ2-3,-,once,TGTACCAGCAGCTCTAGTAGGGCCAGGGCAGTTTCAGATACGCAGTATTTT,CTSSSSRARAVSDTQYF
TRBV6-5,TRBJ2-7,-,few,TGTGCCAGCAGTTACTCGGTAGGGGCCTACGAGCAGTACTTC,CASSYSVGAYEQYF
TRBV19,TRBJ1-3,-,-,TGTGCCAGTAGTGAGGACCTATTCTCTGGAAACACCATATATTTT,CASSEDLFSGNTIYF
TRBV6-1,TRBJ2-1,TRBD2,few,TGTGCCAGCAGCCTCAGCGGGGGGGCCGTCGATGAGCAGTTCTTC,CASSLSGGAVDEQFF
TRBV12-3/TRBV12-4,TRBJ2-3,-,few,TGTGCCAGCAGTTTAGCAGCGCACACAGATACGCAGTATTTT,CASSLAAHTDTQYF
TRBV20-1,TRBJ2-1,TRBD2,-,TGCAGTGTCAACCCGGGGGGGGCCTTCTACAATGAGCAGTTCTTC,CSVNPGGAFYNEQFF
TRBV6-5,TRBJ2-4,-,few,TGTGCCAGCGGATACAGGGCGGGAAACATTCAGTACTTC,CASGYRAGNIQYF
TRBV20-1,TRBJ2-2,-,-,TGCAGTGCTAGTCGGAGGGAAGACGGGGAGCTGTTTTTT,CSASRREDGELFF
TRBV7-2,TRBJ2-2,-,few,TGTGCCAGCAGCTACTATACAGGTCAAGCCGGGGAGCTGTTTTTT,CASSYYTGQAGELFF
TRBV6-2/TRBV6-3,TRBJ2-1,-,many,TGTGCCAGCGGTTACAATGAGCAGTTCTTC,CASGYNEQFF
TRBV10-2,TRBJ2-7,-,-,TGCGCCAGCAGTGATTTGGGGGGCTCGGGCTACGAGCAGTACTTC,CASSDLGGSGYEQYF
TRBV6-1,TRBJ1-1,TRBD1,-,TGTGCCAGCATTAAGAGGGGGCCCGCCATGAACACTGAAGCTTTCTTT,CASIKRGPAMNTEAFF
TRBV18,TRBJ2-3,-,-,TGTGCCAGCTCACTTACAGCGGCCACCACAGATACGCAGTATTTT,CASSLTAATTDTQYF
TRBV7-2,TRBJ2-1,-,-,TGTGCCAGCAGCCCCGAACAGGAGCAGTTCTTC,CASSPEQEQFF
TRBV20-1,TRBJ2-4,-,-,TGCAGTGCTAGCCACACAATGTCTAACATTCAGTACTTC,CSASHTMSNIQYF
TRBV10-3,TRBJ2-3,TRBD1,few,TGTGCCATCAGTGAGCGACAGGGGGATACGCAGTATTTT,CAISERQGDTQYF
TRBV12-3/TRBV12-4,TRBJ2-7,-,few,TGTGCCAGCACGATCTGGGACACCTCCTACGAGCAGTACTTC,CASTIWDTSYEQYF
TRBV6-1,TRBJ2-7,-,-,TGTGCCAGCAGTGAAGGGCCCTACTCCTACGAGCAGTACTTC,CASSEGPYSYEQYF
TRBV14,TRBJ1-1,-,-,TGTGCCAGCAGCCAAGACTTGAAAGCTTTCTTT,CASSQDLKAFF
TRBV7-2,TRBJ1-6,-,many,TGTGCCAGCAGCTTCCTACAACTCGCTAGGGAAATTTCACCCCTCCACTTT,CASSFLQLAREISPLHF
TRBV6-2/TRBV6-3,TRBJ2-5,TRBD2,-,TGTGCCAGCAGTTACTTACCAGCGGGGAGACAAGAGACCCAGTACTTC,CASSYLPAGRQETQYF
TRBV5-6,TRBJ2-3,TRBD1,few,TGTGCCAGCAGCTTGGCTTTCGATGGACAGGGAGGCACAGATACGCAGTATTTT,CASSLAFDGQGGTDTQYF
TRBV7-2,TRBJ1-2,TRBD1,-,TGTGCCAGCAGCTTGGAGGACAGGGGGGCCTATGGCTACACCTTC,CASSLEDRGAYGYTF
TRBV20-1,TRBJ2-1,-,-,TGCAGTGCTAGAGATCCGTCCGGGGTGCGCTTCAATGAGCAGTTCTTC,CSARDPSGVRFNEQFF
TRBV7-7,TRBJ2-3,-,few,TGTGCTAGCAGCTTAACCCCGACTTTAGATAGCGGTAGCACAGATACGCAGTATTTT,CASSLTPTLDSGSTDTQYF
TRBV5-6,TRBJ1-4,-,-,TGTGCCAGCAGCTCCCCAGGCTCGGGGGATGAAAAACTGTTTTTT,CASSSPGSGDEKLFF
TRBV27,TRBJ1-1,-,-,TGTGCCAGCAGGTTCAGGGAGGGGGGGATGAACACTGAAGCTTTCTTT,CASRFREGGMNTEAFF
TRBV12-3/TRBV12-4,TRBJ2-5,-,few,TGTGCCAGCAGCGGGACATCGAGAGAGACCCAGTACTTC,CASSGTSRETQYF
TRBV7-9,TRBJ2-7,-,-,TGTGCCAGCACCCCCACTAGAGGGCCGAACGAGCAGTACTTC,CASTPTRGPNEQYF
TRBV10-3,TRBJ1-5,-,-,TGTGCCATCAGTGATCAGGATGAGGATGGGGAGCCCCAGCATTTT,CAISDQDEDGEPQHF
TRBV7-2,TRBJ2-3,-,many,TGTGCCAGCAGCGGAGGGGAGTTTAGCACAGATACGCAGTATTTT,CASSGGEFSTDTQYF
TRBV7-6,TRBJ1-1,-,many,TGTGCCAGCAGCTTGGAGATGAACACTGAAGCTTTCTTT,CASSLEMNTEAFF
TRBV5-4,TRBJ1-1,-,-,TGTGCCAGCAGCTTGGGGAGGGGGGCGAACACTGAAGCTTTCTTT,CASSLGRGANTEAFF
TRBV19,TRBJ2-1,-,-,TGTGCCAGTAGTATCGAGTGGGGTCACAATGAGCAGTTCTTC,CASSIEWGHNEQFF
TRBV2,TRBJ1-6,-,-,TGTGCCAGCAGTGAAGAGGGACATTATAATTCACCCCTCCACTTT,CASSEEGHYNSPLHF
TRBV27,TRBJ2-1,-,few,TGTGCCAGCAGGGTACAGGGACCCTTGTACAATGAGCAGTTCTTC,CASRVQGPLYNEQFF
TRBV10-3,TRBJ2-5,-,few,TGTGCCATCAGCCCAGCAGGGTGGGAGACCCAGTACTTC,CAISPAGWETQYF
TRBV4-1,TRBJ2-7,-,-,TGCGCCAGCAGCTACCTGGGGGCCTCGGCCTACGAGCAGTACTTC,CASSYLGASAYEQYF
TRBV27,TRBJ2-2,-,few,TGTGCCAGCAGTTTATGGGGAACCGGGGAGCTGTTTTTT,CASSLWGTGELFF
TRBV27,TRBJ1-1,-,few,TGTGCCAGCAGTTTATCGGGGCCCTCGAACACTGAAGCTTTCTTT,CASSLSGPSNTEAFF
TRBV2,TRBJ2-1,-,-,TGTGCCAGCAGCACCAATATAGATGGCGAGCAGTTCTTC,CASSTNIDGEQFF
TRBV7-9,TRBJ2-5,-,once,TGTGCCAGCAGCTTACAAACATCGGGACCCTGGAACCAAGAGACCCAGTACTTC,CASSLQTSGPWNQETQYF
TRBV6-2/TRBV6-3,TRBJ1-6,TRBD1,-,TGTGCCAGCAGTTACTCGAGCGGTCATACAACCGGGACAGGACATAGCTCCTATAATTCACCCCTCCACTTT,CASSYSSGHTTGTGHSSYNSPLHF
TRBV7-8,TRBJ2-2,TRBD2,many,TGTGCCAGCAGCCGACCCAGGACTAGCGGGGTTGGCGGGGAGCTGTTTTTT,CASSRPRTSGVGGELFF
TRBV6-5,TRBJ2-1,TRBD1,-,TGTGCCAGCAGTGAGTCCGGGACAGATTACAATGAGCAGTTCTTC,CASSESGTDYNEQFF
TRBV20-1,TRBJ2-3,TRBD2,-,TGCAGTGCTAGTAGTTCCGGGATAGCGGGGGGGCTATTCACAGATATGCAGTATTTT,CSASSSGIAGGLFTDMQYF
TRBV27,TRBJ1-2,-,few,TGTGCCAGCAGTCCCGGGACGGACGGTAACTATGGCTACACCTTC,CASSPGTDGNYGYTF
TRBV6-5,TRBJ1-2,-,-,TGTGCCAGCAGTTACTTGGGTGGGGTGGGCTACACCTTC,CASSYLGGVGYTF
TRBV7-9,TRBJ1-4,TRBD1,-,TGTGCCAGCAGCCCGACAGGGGCAACTAATGAAAAACTGTTTTTT,CASSPTGATNEKLFF
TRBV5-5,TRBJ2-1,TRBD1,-,TGTGCCAGCAGCCACAGGACAGGGGTCTACAATGAGCAGTTCTTC,CASSHRTGVYNEQFF
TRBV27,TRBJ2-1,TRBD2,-,TGTGCCAGCAGTTTACCCAAGCGGGGGGTCTACAATGAGCAGTTCTTC,CASSLPKRGVYNEQFF
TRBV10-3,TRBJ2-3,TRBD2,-,TGTGCCATCATGACTAGCGGGCCCGGCGGAGATACGCAGTATTTT,CAIMTSGPGGDTQYF
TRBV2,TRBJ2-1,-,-,TGTGCCAGCAGTAGAGTCCCTTATTATGAGCAGTTCTTC,CASSRVPYYEQFF